This TCR beta chain was sequenced for a study of T cells and copy number aberrations in small-cell lung cancer. Clones were read by immunoSEQ multiplex PCR, and TCRdb kept only the in-frame ones, dropping some. Among more than 9,500 clones listed, about 75% were seen once. Findings of the study overall: Versus adjacent lung, tumor T-cell richness and clonality were lower; density nonsignificantly. All specimens were formalin-fixed paraffin-embedded tissue, prone to sequencing artifacts.

Trimming stripped 6 bases from V and 4 bases from J, with 15 bases between. The CDR3 length is 14 residues. Germline CDR1 MDHEN, CDR2 SYDVKM. Patients with resected limited-stage small-cell lung cancer, operated 2008 to 2020. All donors were smokers or heavy second-hand smokers. Of note for this clone: The antigen is not known.

The chain has TRBV28 and TRBJ1-1; D is possibly TRBD1 (6 bases). This sequence was found in a man aged 60 to 75 with small cell lung cancer. Sequenced sample: normal tissue next to the tumor. CDR3 region: CASSRGGGTTEAFF. The CDR3 region has the DNA TGTGCCAGCAGCAGAGGCGGGGGCACCACTGAAGCTTTCTTT. The full variable domain, its missing parts supplied by reference TRBV28 and TRBJ1-1, is DVKVTQSSRYLVKRTGEKVFLECVQDMDHENMFWYRQDPGLGLRLIYFSYDVKMKEKGDIPEGYSVSREKKERFSLILESASTNQTSMYLCASSRGGGTTEAFFGQGTRLTVV.